This T cell receptor (beta chain) was sequenced for a study of graft-versus-host responses after intestinal transplantation. This clone showed up just once. Antigen: not known. Whole-study results and caveats: There were GvH clones found in recipient marrow, and some of them appeared first in ileum or blood.

The CDR3 runs to 17 residues. V lost 7 bases and J lost 0; bases outside the gene matches: 8. CDR1 is SGHAT and CDR2 is FQNNGV in the germline V gene. Using immunoSEQ multiplex PCR, the repertoire was profiled, and TCRdb retains in-frame clones only, with some absent. The sample consists of some 90,000 clones, roughly 88% of them appearing once. This chain links TRBV11-2 with TRBJ1-4; 10 nucleotides agree with TRBD1. The starting material was unstimulated CD4+ T cells sorted from spleen or lymph node cells, obtained before intestinal transplant. The source is a human donor who received an intestinal transplant. The CDR3 bases are TGTGCCAGCACCCCGGACAGGGGGTTTTCAACTAATGAAAAACTGTTTTTT. Translating gives CASTPDRGFSTNEKLFF.